This T cell receptor beta chain was found in a study of T-cell memory formation after mild COVID-19. A few counts support this clonotype. MiXCR, run by TCRdb on the 5' RACE reads, gives a single entry per CDR3 protein. The sample records about 250,000 distinct CDR3 sequences, approximately 18% being singletons. The specimen was PBMCs or a T cell subset sorted from them (not recorded which). The TCR sequence derives from a man aged 18 to 29 who had mild COVID-19 (a few samples of this study predate the infection). Cell type and time point are not known.

Here the CDR3 DNA reads TGCAGCGGGAAGGCCTCAGGGGGGGGTTTGCAGTACTTC. Amino acid sequence: CSGKASGGGLQYF. This chain links TRBV29-1 with TRBJ2-5; TRBD1 or TRBD2 may be the D gene (7 bases each). The CDR3 is 13 residues long. The V gene's germline CDR1 is SQVTM and CDR2 ANQGSEA. Trimming shortened V by 7 bases and J by 11 bases, and 23 bases separated the two germline ends.